Listed here are 31 T cell receptor beta chains from one sample, sequenced in a study of graft-versus-host responses after intestinal transplantation. Graft samples were processed, releasing intraepithelial and lamina propria lymphocytes. Assay: immunoSEQ multiplex PCR; the TCRdb copy retains only in-frame clones and omits some. The table lists 9,000 to 10,000 clones, around 88% of them singletons. Here the sequenced sample was ileum tissue, taken almost 750 days after intestinal transplantation. Source of these receptors: a human patient who received an intestinal transplant, so some T cells may come from the graft donor.

J is TRBJ2-2 and V is TRBV11-3; D might be TRBD1 (5 bases). CDR1 and CDR2 from the germline V gene are SGHNT and YENEEA. The CDR3 has 16 amino acids. V was trimmed by 5 bases and J by 3 bases, leaving 16 bases between them. CDR3 sequence (DNA): TGTGCCAGCAGCCCACGCAGACAGCTATACACCGGGGAGCTGTTTTTT. This sequence encodes CASSPRRQLYTGELFF.

This chain joins TRBV10-2 and TRBJ2-7; D remains unclear. Between the trimmed V and J ends, which lost 2 bases and 2 bases, there was a span of 13 bases. From germline, CDR1 is WSHSY and CDR2 SAAADI. There are 15 residues in the CDR3. The CDR3 loop is CASSERVGTPYEQYF. As DNA, the CDR3 is TGCGCCAGCAGTGAGAGGGTAGGAACACCCTACGAGCAGTACTTC.

The chain links TRBV27 to TRBJ1-2; D possibly corresponds to TRBD1 (6 bases). Germline loops: CDR1 MNHEY, CDR2 SMNVEV (reference sequence). This CDR3 has 15 residues. The ends were cut back, 2 bases at V and 4 bases at J, with 14 bases in the middle. The CDR3 DNA reads as TGTGCCAGCAGTTTAATAGGGACACCGTCCTATGGCTACACCTTC. Protein: CASSLIGTPSYGYTF.

J is TRBJ1-1 and V is TRBV7-4, with D possibly matching TRBD1 (5 bases). CDR1 is SGHVT, CDR2 SQSDAQ, per germline. V was pared by 5 bases and J by 8 bases, with 9 bases between. This CDR3 comprises 11 residues. CDR3 DNA: TGTGCCAGCAGCAGGACATTAGAAGCTTTCTTT. Translation: CASSRTLEAFF. Full variable domain (remainder filled in from reference TRBV7-4 and TRBJ1-1): GAGVSQSPRYKVAKRGRDVALRCDSISGHVTLYWYRQTLGQGSEVLTYSQSDAQRDKSGRPSGRFSAERPERSVSTLKIQRTEQGDSAVYLCASSRTLEAFFGQGTRLTVV.

V gene TRBV27 combines with J gene TRBJ2-5; 14 bases are a match to TRBD2. Per germline, CDR1 MNHEY and CDR2 SMNVEV (reference sequence). The CDR3 has 19 amino acids. J was trimmed by 3 bases and V by 0 bases; bases with no gene match: 9. CDR3 in amino acids: CASSLSPTSGRAWEETQYF. CDR3 in DNA: TGTGCCAGCAGTTTATCCCCGACTAGCGGGAGGGCCTGGGAAGAGACCCAGTACTTC.

V gene TRBV7-9 combines with J gene TRBJ1-5; D ambiguous. V was cut by 1 base and J by 2 bases, with 6 bases left in between. CDR1 and CDR2 from the germline V gene are SEHNR and FQNEAQ (reference sequence). The CDR3 consists of 14 residues. CDR3 nucleotides: TGTGCCAGCAGCTTAGGGCAGGGCAATCAGCCCCAGCATTTT. Its translation is CASSLGQGNQPQHF.

The chain has TRBV7-3 and TRBJ2-5; D unclear. The CDR3 spans 13 residues. Germline V CDR1 and CDR2: SGHTA, FQGTGA. The germline V and J ends were trimmed by 6 bases and 1 base, with 9 bases remaining between them. The CDR3 here is CASSRSSQETQYF. CDR3 nucleotides: TGTGCCAGCAGTAGGAGCAGCCAAGAGACCCAGTACTTC. The whole variable domain, remainder taken from reference TRBV7-3 and TRBJ2-5, is GAGVSQTPSNKVTEKGKYVELRCDPISGHTALYWYRQSLGQGPEFLIYFQGTGAADDSGLPNDRFFAVRPEGSVSTLKIQRTERGDSAVYLCASSRSSQETQYFGPGTRLLVL.

The V call is TRBV27, the J call TRBJ2-2; 14 bases map to TRBD2. The V gene's germline CDR1 is MNHEY and CDR2 SMNVEV (reference sequence). CDR3 length equals 15 residues. Trimming at V came to 7 bases and at J to 7 bases, leaving 5 bases not matched to a gene. DNA of the CDR3: TGTGCCAGCATGGGACTAGCGGGAGTGGGCGGGGAGCTGTTTTTT. This sequence encodes CASMGLAGVGGELFF.

The sample holds one count of this clone. For the CDR3, the DNA is TGTGCCAGCAGTTTTCCGGACAGGGGGCCTTCCAATGAGCAGTTCTTC. Its protein product is CASSFPDRGPSNEQFF. The chain carries TRBV28 and TRBJ2-1; TRBD1 agrees at 11 bases. Germline CDR1 reads MDHEN; CDR2 reads SYDVKM. The V gene end was trimmed by 3 bases and the J gene end by 6 bases; junction bases not matched to a gene: 7. This CDR3 comprises 16 residues.

The V call is TRBV6-5, the J call TRBJ2-1, with D uncertain. The CDR3 has 15 residues. Germline values: CDR1 MNHEY, CDR2 SVGAGI. The V gene lost 6 bases and the J gene lost 0 bases, with 12 bases spanning the gap. CDR3 bases: TGTGCCAGCAGCCTCCTGGCTAACTCCTACAATGAGCAGTTCTTC. This codes for CASSLLANSYNEQFF.

The gene calls are TRBV5-6 and TRBJ1-6; D remains ambiguous. CDR1 SGHDT and CDR2 YYEEEE come from the germline V gene. V was clipped by 2 bases and J by 7 bases, with 7 bases between them. The CDR3 is made up of 13 amino acids. CDR3: CASSFKQNSPLHF. The CDR3 region has the DNA TGTGCCAGCAGCTTTAAACAGAATTCACCCCTCCACTTT.

This clone appeared once. The chain joins TRBV7-6 to TRBJ1-3; D is ambiguous. Germline CDR1 is SGHVS and CDR2 is FNYEAQ. The CDR3 contains 15 residues. V lost 5 bases to trimming and J lost 1 base, with 12 bases between them. The CDR3 spells CASSPTVYSGNTIYF. In nucleotides, the CDR3 is TGTGCCAGCAGCCCAACAGTGTATTCTGGAAACACCATATATTTT.

The CDR3 nucleotides are TGCGCCAGCAGTCGGGGGTACCAAGAGACCCAGTACTTC. Translating gives CASSRGYQETQYF. This chain uses TRBV10-2 with TRBJ2-5; weak D call: TRBD2 (6 bases). The CDR3 covers 13 residues. V gave up 5 bases and J gave up 0 bases, with 7 bases separating them. The germline V gene has CDR1 WSHSY and CDR2 SAAADI.

This chain connects TRBV7-2 to TRBJ2-3; D not resolved. Germline lookup yields CDR1 SGHTA and CDR2 FQGNSA. The V end lost 3 bases, the J end lost 1 base, and 11 bases lay between the germline ends. The CDR3 runs 15 residues. CDR3 protein: CASSFQLDRTDTQYF. In DNA, the CDR3 is TGTGCCAGCAGCTTCCAACTGGACCGCACAGATACGCAGTATTTT. Full variable domain (remainder filled in from reference TRBV7-2 and TRBJ2-3): GAGVSQSPSNKVTEKGKDVELRCDPISGHTALYWYRQSLGQGLEFLIYFQGNSAPDKSGLPSDRFSAERTGGSVSTLTIQRTQQEDSAVYLCASSFQLDRTDTQYFGPGTRLTVL.

V and J are TRBV5-4 and TRBJ2-2; 11 bases map to TRBD2. The CDR3 is made up of 17 amino acids. V lost 5 bases and J lost 2; bases outside the gene matches: 8. The germline CDR1 and CDR2 sequences are SGHNT and YYREEE (reference sequence). The CDR3 sequence: CASRMGLAGGNTGELFF. In nucleotides, the CDR3 is TGTGCCAGCAGAATGGGGCTAGCGGGGGGAAACACCGGGGAGCTGTTTTTT. Combining the CDR3 with reference TRBV5-4 and TRBJ2-2 gives the whole variable domain ETGVTQSPTHLIKTRGQQVTLRCSSQSGHNTVSWYQQALGQGPQFIFQYYREEENGRGNFPPRFSGLQFPNYSSELNVNALELDDSALYLCASRMGLAGGNTGELFFGEGSRLTVL.

The chain joins TRBV25-1 to TRBJ1-4, with D perhaps matching TRBD1 (6 bases). Trimming pared 4 bases from V and 11 bases from J, leaving 17 bases between. Germline V lookup: CDR1 MGHDK, CDR2 SYGVNS. CDR3 length: 14 residues. DNA for the CDR3: TGTGCCAGCAGTGCAAAGACAGGAGTCGGGAAACTGTTTTTT. This codes for CASSAKTGVGKLFF.

The chain carries TRBV28 and TRBJ2-1; 12 positions match TRBD2. Germline trimming cut 2 bases from V and 10 bases from J; bases unmatched to any gene: 12. The germline V gene has CDR1 MDHEN and CDR2 SYDVKM. The CDR3 is 17 residues long. The CDR3 loop is CASSLVLAGGQVWEQFF. CDR3 DNA sequence: TGTGCCAGCAGTTTAGTGCTAGCGGGAGGGCAGGTATGGGAGCAGTTCTTC.

This clone was seen a few times. The J gene is TRBJ2-7, the V gene TRBV4-1; D unresolved. This CDR3 has 15 residues. V was trimmed by 0 bases and J by 4 bases, leaving 13 bases between them. From germline, CDR1 is MGHRA and CDR2 YSYEKL. Written as DNA, the CDR3 is TGCGCCAGCAGCCAAGATCTACGGATAACTTACGAGCAGTACTTC. Translated, it gives CASSQDLRITYEQYF.

The chain couples TRBV6-4 to TRBJ2-1; D not resolved. This CDR3 spans 16 amino acids. Trimming removed 0 bases at V and 0 bases at J, with 9 bases between. Looked up from germline, CDR1 is MRHNA and CDR2 is SNTAGT. The CDR3 coding sequence is TGTGCCAGCAGTGACTCTCGCGGTACCTCCTACAATGAGCAGTTCTTC. This codes for CASSDSRGTSYNEQFF.

The CDR3 region is CASRWGGDTQYF. In DNA, the CDR3 is TGTGCCAGCAGGTGGGGGGGAGATACGCAGTATTTT. The chain couples TRBV7-9 to TRBJ2-3; TRBD2 aligns across 7 bases. V lost 6 bases and J lost 5; bases outside the gene matches: 2. CDR3 length equals 12 residues. CDR1 SEHNR and CDR2 FQNEAQ come from the germline V gene (reference sequence). The whole variable domain, filled in from reference TRBV7-9 and TRBJ2-3, reads DTGVSQNPRHKITKRGQNVTFRCDPISEHNRLYWYRQTLGQGPEFLTYFQNEAQLEKSRLLSDRFSAERPKGSFSTLEIQRTEQGDSAMYLCASRWGGDTQYFGPGTRLTVL.

The V call is TRBV27, the J call TRBJ1-4; D not resolved. Trimming left V 8 bases short and J 7 bases short, with 20 bases between. The CDR3 is 15 amino acids. CDR1 and CDR2 from the germline V gene are MNHEY and SMNVEV (reference sequence). The CDR3 spells CASLTFGPGSEKLFF. The CDR3 bases are TGTGCCAGCCTAACCTTCGGCCCAGGCAGTGAAAAACTGTTTTTT.

The chain carries TRBV19 and TRBJ1-5, with a possible D match to TRBD1 (5 bases). V gave up 5 bases and J gave up 5 bases, with 16 bases separating them. The CDR3 consists of 15 residues. The germline gives CDR1 LNHDA, CDR2 SQIVND (reference sequence). The CDR3 sequence is CASSFRDRWDQPQHF. The CDR3 DNA reads TGTGCCAGTAGTTTCCGGGACCGTTGGGATCAGCCCCAGCATTTT.

The V and J genes are TRBV5-6 and TRBJ1-1; D remains ambiguous. V was cut by 3 bases and J by 3 bases, with 15 bases left in between. This CDR3 contains 15 residues. Germline V gives CDR1 SGHDT, CDR2 YYEEEE. CDR3: CASSSGVFRYTEAFF. As DNA, the CDR3 is TGTGCCAGCAGCTCGGGCGTTTTCCGATACACTGAAGCTTTCTTT.

This chain links TRBV4-1 with TRBJ2-1; D remains unclear. V shed 1 base and J shed 6 bases, with 1 base lying between them. The CDR3 runs to 11 residues. The V gene's germline CDR1 is MGHRA and CDR2 YSYEKL. The CDR3 DNA reads TGCGCCAGCAGCCAAGCCAATGAGCAGTTCTTC. It encodes CASSQANEQFF.

For this clone: This sample includes further DNA sequences coding for the same CDR3. The rearrangement joins TRBV11-1 to TRBJ1-1; weak D call: TRBD1 (5 bases). Germline loops: CDR1 SGHAT, CDR2 FQDESV (reference sequence). Trimming removed 5 bases from V and 8 bases from J, with 9 bases in between. The CDR3 runs 11 residues. CDR3 nucleotide sequence: TGTGCCAGCAGCAGGACATTAGAAGCTTTCTTT. This translates into CASSRTLEAFF.

The chain uses TRBV11-2 and TRBJ2-3, with a weak D call TRBD1 (7 bases). This CDR3 comprises 15 residues. CDR1 and CDR2 (germline): SGHAT, FQNNGV. Trimming stripped 1 base from V and 9 bases from J, with 17 bases between. The CDR3 DNA follows: TGTGCCAGCAGCTTAGGCGTAGTCAGGGGGGCCACGCAGTATTTT. Amino acid sequence: CASSLGVVRGATQYF.

The V call is TRBV7-9, the J call TRBJ2-2; TRBD1 matches at 7 bases. The CDR3 covers 19 residues. J lost 0 bases, V lost 5 bases, and 15 bases had no gene match. Germline V gene data show CDR1 as SEHNR and CDR2 as FQNEAQ (reference sequence). The CDR3 is CASSLRQGLSFANTGELFF. CDR3 coding DNA: TGTGCCAGCAGCCTCCGACAGGGTTTGTCCTTCGCGAACACCGGGGAGCTGTTTTTT. Complete variable domain (other parts from reference TRBV7-9 and TRBJ2-2): DTGVSQNPRHKITKRGQNVTFRCDPISEHNRLYWYRQTLGQGPEFLTYFQNEAQLEKSRLLSDRFSAERPKGSFSTLEIQRTEQGDSAMYLCASSLRQGLSFANTGELFFGEGSRLTVL.

This clone was seen once. The chain has TRBV18 and TRBJ2-1, with 7 bases matching TRBD1. The CDR3 has 14 residues. Germline V gene sequence: CDR1 KGHSH, CDR2 LQKENI. V lost 6 bases to trimming and J lost 4 bases; unmatched junction nucleotides: 6. CDR3 in amino acids: CASSGTEDYNEQFF. The CDR3 DNA sequence: TGTGCCAGCTCGGGGACAGAAGATTACAATGAGCAGTTCTTC.

The gene calls are TRBV19 and TRBJ1-4; weak D call: TRBD1 (5 bases). Germline loops: CDR1 LNHDA, CDR2 SQIVND (reference sequence). The V end lost 7 bases, the J end lost 8 bases, and 17 bases lay between the germline ends. The CDR3 is 14 residues long. CDR3 in amino acids: CASNNAGGGEKLFF. In nucleotides, the CDR3 is TGTGCCAGTAATAATGCGGGGGGAGGCGAAAAACTGTTTTTT.

This clone was counted between two and nine times. V gene TRBV11-2 combines with J gene TRBJ2-7; TRBD1 aligns across 8 bases. CDR3 length: 15 amino acids. After removal of 5 bases from V and 2 bases from J, the junction contained 8 bases not matched to a gene. The germline gives CDR1 SGHAT, CDR2 FQNNGV. Here the CDR3 DNA reads TGTGCCAGCAGCAACCCGACAGGGGTGGCCTACGAGCAGTACTTC. This encodes CASSNPTGVAYEQYF.

V and J are TRBV5-1 and TRBJ1-5; 8 bases are shared with TRBD1. CDR3 length: 14 residues. The V and J ends lost 4 bases and 4 bases, in that order; junction bases with no gene match: 4. From germline, CDR1 is SGHRS and CDR2 YFSETQ. The CDR3 coding sequence is TGCGCCAGCAGCCTAACAGGGGGAAATCAGCCCCAGCATTTT. Translation: CASSLTGGNQPQHF. Looking up the rest from reference TRBV5-1 and TRBJ1-5 gives the full variable domain: KAGVTQTPRYLIKTRGQQVTLSCSPISGHRSVSWYQQTPGQGLQFLFEYFSETQRNKGNFPGRFSGRQFSNSRSEMNVSTLELGDSALYLCASSLTGGNQPQHFGDGTRLSIL.